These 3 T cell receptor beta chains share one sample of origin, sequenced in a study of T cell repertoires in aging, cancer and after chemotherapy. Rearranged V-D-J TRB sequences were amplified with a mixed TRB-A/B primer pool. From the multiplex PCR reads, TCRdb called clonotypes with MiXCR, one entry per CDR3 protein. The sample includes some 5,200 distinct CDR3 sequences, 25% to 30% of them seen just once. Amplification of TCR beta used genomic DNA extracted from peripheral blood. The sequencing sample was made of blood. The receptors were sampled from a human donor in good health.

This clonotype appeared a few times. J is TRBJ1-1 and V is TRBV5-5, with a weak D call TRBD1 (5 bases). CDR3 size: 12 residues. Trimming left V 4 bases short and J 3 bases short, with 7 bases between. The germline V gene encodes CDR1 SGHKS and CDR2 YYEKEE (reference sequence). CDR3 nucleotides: TGTGCCAGCAGCCGGGGGTACACTGAAGCTTTCTTT. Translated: CASSRGYTEAFF.

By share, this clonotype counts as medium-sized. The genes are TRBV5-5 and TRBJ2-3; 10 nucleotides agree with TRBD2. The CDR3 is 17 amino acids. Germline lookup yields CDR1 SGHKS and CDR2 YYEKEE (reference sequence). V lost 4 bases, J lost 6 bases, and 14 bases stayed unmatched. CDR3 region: CASSPESGTSDPDTQYF. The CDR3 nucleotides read TGTGCCAGCAGCCCAGAAAGTGGGACTAGCGATCCCGATACGCAGTATTTT.

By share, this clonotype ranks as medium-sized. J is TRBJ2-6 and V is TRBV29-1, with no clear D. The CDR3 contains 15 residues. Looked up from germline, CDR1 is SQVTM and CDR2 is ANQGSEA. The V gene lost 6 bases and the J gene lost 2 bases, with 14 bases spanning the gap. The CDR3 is CSVPSPRTGANVLTF. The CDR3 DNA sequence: TGCAGCGTACCAAGTCCCAGGACTGGGGCCAACGTCCTGACTTTC. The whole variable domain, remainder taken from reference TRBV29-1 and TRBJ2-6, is SAVISQKPSRDICQRGTSLTIQCQVDSQVTMMFWYRQQPGQSLTLIATANQGSEATYESGFVIDKFPISRPNLTFSTLTVSNMSPEDSSIYLCSVPSPRTGANVLTFGAGSRLTVL.